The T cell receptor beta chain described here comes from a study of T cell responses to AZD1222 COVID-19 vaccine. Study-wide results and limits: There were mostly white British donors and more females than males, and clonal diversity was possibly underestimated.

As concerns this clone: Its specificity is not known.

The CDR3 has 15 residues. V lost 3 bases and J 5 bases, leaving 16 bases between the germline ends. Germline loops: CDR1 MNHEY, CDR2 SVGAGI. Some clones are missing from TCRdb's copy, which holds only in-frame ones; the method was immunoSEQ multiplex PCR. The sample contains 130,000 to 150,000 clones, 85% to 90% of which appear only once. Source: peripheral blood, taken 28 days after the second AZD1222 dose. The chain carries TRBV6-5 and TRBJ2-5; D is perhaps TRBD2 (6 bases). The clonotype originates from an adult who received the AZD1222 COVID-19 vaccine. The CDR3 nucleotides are TGTGCCAGCAGTTATCTAGCGCAAACTTGGGAGACCCAGTACTTC. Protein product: CASSYLAQTWETQYF.